The 26 T cell receptor beta chains reported below all come from one sample, sequenced in a study of technical replicates of blood from several donors. Using immunoSEQ multiplex PCR, the repertoire was profiled, and TCRdb retains in-frame clones only, with some absent. The sample contains about 94,000 clones, 95% of which appear only once. Sequencing input: T cells isolated from PBMCs. The receptor source for this set is a human donor in good health.

J is TRBJ2-1 and V is TRBV28; 11 nucleotides align to TRBD2. V lost 5 bases, J lost 0 bases, and 9 bases stayed unmatched. Per germline, CDR1 MDHEN and CDR2 SYDVKM. CDR3 length: 18 residues. Here the CDR3 DNA reads TGTGCCAGCAGTCGCTTACTAGCGGGGGTAAGCTCCTACAATGAGCAGTTCTTC. Translating it yields CASSRLLAGVSSYNEQFF.

This rearrangement joins TRBV28 to TRBJ1-3, with D maybe TRBD1 (5 bases). This CDR3 is 16 amino acids long. Per the germline V gene, CDR1 is MDHEN and CDR2 is SYDVKM. Deletions cut 6 bases from V and 0 bases from J, with 15 bases between. For the CDR3, the DNA is TGTGCCAGCAGCCACAGGTTAACCTACTCTGGAAACACCATATATTTT. Its protein product is CASSHRLTYSGNTIYF.

The chain is built from TRBV9 and TRBJ1-2; tentatively, D is TRBD1 (6 bases). The CDR3 contains 13 residues. V was shortened by 1 base and J by 8 bases, with 12 bases between the two germline ends. Per the germline V gene, CDR1 is SGDLS and CDR2 is YYNGEE. CDR3 sequence (DNA): TGTGCCAGCAGCGTAATTCAGGGGAGAGGCTACACCTTC. Protein product: CASSVIQGRGYTF.

This rearrangement joins TRBV6-5 to TRBJ2-7; D is ambiguous. Trimming removed 7 bases at V and 1 base at J, with 14 bases between. This CDR3 has 14 amino acids. Germline V lookup: CDR1 MNHEY, CDR2 SVGAGI. CDR3 residues: CASTLDRNSYEQYF. The CDR3 bases are TGTGCCAGCACCTTAGATAGAAATTCCTACGAGCAGTACTTC.

The CDR3 coding sequence is TGTGCCAGCAGCCAGCGATATAGCAATCAGCCCCAGCATTTT. Protein product: CASSQRYSNQPQHF. The chain combines TRBV7-2 with TRBJ1-5, with no clear D. Germline V CDR1 and CDR2: SGHTA, FQGNSA. Trimming shortened V by 5 bases and J by 0 bases, and 8 bases separated the two germline ends. CDR3 length: 14 residues. Combining the CDR3 with reference TRBV7-2 and TRBJ1-5 gives the whole variable domain GAGVSQSPSNKVTEKGKDVELRCDPISGHTALYWYRQSLGQGLEFLIYFQGNSAPDKSGLPSDRFSAERTGGSVSTLTIQRTQQEDSAVYLCASSQRYSNQPQHFGDGTRLSIL.

This clone showed up just once. The chain uses TRBV28 and TRBJ1-5; TRBD1 matches 7 bases. The junction had 2 bases not matched to a gene; V was cut back by 8 bases and J by 4 bases. The germline gives CDR1 MDHEN, CDR2 SYDVKM. There are 12 residues in the CDR3. CDR3 region: CASRDRNQPQHF. In DNA, the CDR3 is TGTGCCAGCCGGGACAGAAATCAGCCCCAGCATTTT. Based on the CDR3 plus reference TRBV28 and TRBJ1-5, the full variable domain is DVKVTQSSRYLVKRTGEKVFLECVQDMDHENMFWYRQDPGLGLRLIYFSYDVKMKEKGDIPEGYSVSREKKERFSLILESASTNQTSMYLCASRDRNQPQHFGDGTRLSIL.

The chain has TRBV18 and TRBJ1-1; D perhaps matches TRBD1 (6 bases). V shed 3 bases and J shed 1 base, with 15 bases lying between them. Per the germline V gene, CDR1 is KGHSH and CDR2 is LQKENI. The CDR3 contains 16 residues. Written as DNA, the CDR3 is TGTGCCAGCTCACCGAGGACAGACCCAACGAACACTGAAGCTTTCTTT. It translates to CASSPRTDPTNTEAFF.

This sequence joins TRBV2 and TRBJ1-5; D remains unclear. The ends were cut back, 3 bases at V and 0 bases at J, with 6 bases in the middle. Germline-derived CDR1 and CDR2 are SNHLY and FYNNEI. The CDR3 is made up of 14 amino acids. This CDR3 reads CASSDLFSNQPQHF. CDR3 bases: TGTGCCAGCAGTGACCTTTTTAGCAATCAGCCCCAGCATTTT. The full variable domain, in which reference TRBV2 and TRBJ1-5 provide the parts outside the CDR3, is EPEVTQTPSHQVTQMGQEVILRCVPISNHLYFYWYRQILGQKVEFLVSFYNNEISEKSEIFDDQFSVERPDGSNFTLKIRSTKLEDSAMYFCASSDLFSNQPQHFGDGTRLSIL.

The rearrangement uses TRBV4-2 and TRBJ2-3, with D maybe TRBD2 (6 bases). The germline V gene has CDR1 LGHNA and CDR2 YNFKEQ. The CDR3 length is 15 residues. V was shortened by 0 bases and J by 4 bases, with 11 bases between the two germline ends. The CDR3 spells CASSQDQAGPDTQYF. The DNA of the CDR3 is TGTGCCAGCAGCCAAGATCAGGCGGGGCCAGATACGCAGTATTTT.

This rearrangement joins TRBV7-9 to TRBJ1-4, with a possible D match to TRBD1 (6 bases). Trimming shortened V by 6 bases and J by 5 bases, and 13 bases separated the two germline ends. This CDR3 region has 14 residues. CDR1 and CDR2 (germline): SEHNR, FQNEAQ (reference sequence). CDR3 in amino acids: CASSPGQRNEKLFF. CDR3 sequence (DNA): TGTGCCAGCAGTCCCGGACAGAGAAATGAAAAACTGTTTTTT.

V gene TRBV28 combines with J gene TRBJ1-2, with a tentative D call TRBD1 (6 bases). Germline CDR1 reads MDHEN; CDR2 reads SYDVKM. This CDR3 region has 14 residues. V lost 6 bases to trimming and J lost 2 bases, with 13 bases between them. In nucleotides, the CDR3 is TGTGCCAGCAGATACCTGGACAGCAACTATGGCTACACCTTC. This translates into CASRYLDSNYGYTF.

The chain joins TRBV7-9 to TRBJ1-2; D might be TRBD1 (6 bases). Trimming took off 5 bases at V and 7 bases at J, with 14 bases between the two ends. This CDR3 is 13 amino acids long. Germline CDR1 is SEHNR and CDR2 is FQNEAQ (reference sequence). CDR3 sequence (DNA): TGTGCCAGCAGCCCGGTCGTGGGGGCTGGCTACACCTTC. It yields the protein CASSPVVGAGYTF.

V is TRBV21-1 and J is TRBJ1-5; no DNA check was done on the table's D call, TRBD1. TRBV21-1 is a pseudogene. The CDR3 runs 21 residues. CDR3 nucleotides: TGTGCCAGCAGCAAAGCTGGAAATGACAGGGGAATTTCAAGGGGCAATCAGCCCCAGCATTTT. It yields the protein CASSKAGNDRGISRGNQPQHF.

This chain joins TRBV6-5 and TRBJ1-5, with D perhaps matching TRBD1 (6 bases). Germline CDR1 reads MNHEY; CDR2 reads SVGAGI. Trimming took off 4 bases at V and 4 bases at J, with 17 bases between the two ends. CDR3 size: 16 residues. The CDR3 coding sequence is TGTGCCAGCAGTTTACAGCCGGGCCAGGGGAATCAGCCCCAGCATTTT. Its translation: CASSLQPGQGNQPQHF.

This rearrangement joins TRBV14 to TRBJ2-7; the match to TRBD2 covers 7 bases. After removal of 4 bases from V and 7 bases from J, the junction contained 13 bases not matched to a gene. The CDR3 consists of 15 residues. Looked up from germline, CDR1 is SGHDN and CDR2 is FVKESK. For the CDR3, the DNA is TGTGCCAGCAGCCCATTGTCTTGGCTGGGAGGGGAGCAGTACTTC. Translating it yields CASSPLSWLGGEQYF.

This clone came up once. V usage is TRBV28 and J usage is TRBJ2-2; tentatively, D is TRBD2 (5 bases). From germline, CDR1 is MDHEN and CDR2 SYDVKM. V was trimmed by 1 base and J by 4 bases, leaving 7 bases between them. The CDR3 is 14 amino acids. CDR3 amino acids: CASSLFRGTGELFF. The DNA of the CDR3 is TGTGCCAGCAGTTTATTTCGGGGCACCGGGGAGCTGTTTTTT.

The rearrangement joins TRBV5-1 to TRBJ2-3; 8 bases align to TRBD1. The CDR3 runs 12 residues. V gave up 3 bases and J gave up 6 bases; unmatched junction bases: 0. CDR1 is SGHRS and CDR2 is YFSETQ in the germline V gene. Here the CDR3 DNA reads TGCGCCAGCAGCTGGACAGGGGATACGCAGTATTTT. Protein product: CASSWTGDTQYF.

This clone showed up just a few times. The gene calls are TRBV15 and TRBJ1-1, with a possible D match to TRBD1 (6 bases). Trimming left V 6 bases short and J 0 bases short, with 17 bases between. Germline lookup yields CDR1 LNHNV and CDR2 YYDKDF (reference sequence). The CDR3 is made up of 16 amino acids. CDR3: CATRVFPQGMNTEAFF. The CDR3 DNA follows: TGTGCCACCAGGGTTTTCCCACAGGGCATGAACACTGAAGCTTTCTTT.

The chain joins TRBV28 to TRBJ2-1, with TRBD2 identical over 12 bases. The CDR3 extends over 16 amino acids. From germline, CDR1 is MDHEN and CDR2 SYDVKM. Unmatched junction bases numbered 7, after V lost 4 bases and J lost 6 bases. CDR3 coding DNA: TGTGCCAGCAGTTCCCCTAGCGGGAGGGCCATCAATGAGCAGTTCTTC. Its protein product is CASSSPSGRAINEQFF.

DNA for the CDR3: TGTGCCAGCAGTGAAGCACCTCTACAGGGGTCCTACGAGCAGTACTTC. Encoded protein: CASSEAPLQGSYEQYF. The gene calls are TRBV6-1 and TRBJ2-7, with 7 bases aligning to TRBD1. The germline CDR1 and CDR2 sequences are MNHNS and SASEGT. The trim removed 0 bases at V and 1 base at J, leaving 6 bases unmatched. This CDR3 has 16 residues.

The V gene is TRBV18, the J gene TRBJ2-7, with 9 bases lining up with TRBD1. The CDR3 runs 13 residues. Losses at the gene ends were 6 bases for V and 7 bases for J; bases not matched to a gene: 7. Germline CDR1 KGHSH, CDR2 LQKENI. The CDR3 DNA reads TGTGCCAGCTCTCCCGGGGACAGGGTTGAGCAGTACTTC. It specifies CASSPGDRVEQYF.

CDR3: CASSERQGDEQYF. The CDR3 nucleotides are TGTGCCAGTAGTGAACGACAGGGCGACGAGCAGTACTTC. V gene TRBV19 combines with J gene TRBJ2-7; 7 bases map to TRBD1. V shed 5 bases, J shed 5 bases, and the junction held 6 bases outside the gene matches. This CDR3 spans 13 amino acids. From germline, CDR1 is LNHDA and CDR2 SQIVND (reference sequence).

V is TRBV11-2 and J is TRBJ1-2; tentatively, D is TRBD1 (5 bases). V was trimmed by 5 bases and J by 5 bases, leaving 12 bases between them. The germline gives CDR1 SGHAT, CDR2 FQNNGV. This CDR3 is 13 amino acids long. CDR3 in amino acids: CASSPGQSYGYTF. CDR3 sequence (DNA): TGTGCCAGCAGCCCCGGACAAAGTTATGGCTACACCTTC. Full variable domain (outside the CDR3, taken from reference TRBV11-2 and TRBJ1-2): EAGVAQSPRYKIIEKRQSVAFWCNPISGHATLYWYQQILGQGPKLLIQFQNNGVVDDSQLPKDRFSAERLKGVDSTLKIQPAKLEDSAVYLCASSPGQSYGYTFGSGTRLTVV.

This chain joins TRBV21-1 and TRBJ2-1; the listed D gene, TRBD2, was not tested against the DNA. TRBV21-1 is described as a pseudogene. The CDR3 runs 14 residues. CDR3 loop: CASSRGLMYNEQFF. The CDR3 DNA reads TGTGCCAGCAGCAGAGGACTGATGTACAATGAGCAGTTCTTC.

This clone occurred once. The chain couples TRBV5-5 to TRBJ2-7, with a possible D match to TRBD1 (6 bases). V lost 2 bases, J lost 3 bases, and 15 bases lay in between. Germline lookup yields CDR1 SGHKS and CDR2 YYEKEE (reference sequence). The CDR3 consists of 15 residues. CDR3 loop: CASSLVGTPNYEQYF. The CDR3 region has the DNA TGTGCCAGCAGCTTAGTAGGGACACCCAACTACGAGCAGTACTTC.

J is TRBJ2-5 and V is TRBV27, with 12 bases fitting TRBD2. V was pared by 4 bases and J by 0 bases, with 9 bases of the junction left unmatched. Germline lookup yields CDR1 MNHEY and CDR2 SMNVEV (reference sequence). CDR3 length: 18 residues. CDR3 nucleotides: TGTGCCAGCAGTTCCCACTATCTAGCGGGAGGGTACCAAGAGACCCAGTACTTC. Its protein is CASSSHYLAGGYQETQYF.